This T cell receptor beta chain is from a study of long-term antiretroviral therapy in people with HIV. Study-level findings and limits: Among HIV repertoires, CDR3 length ranges were narrower than those of controls.

V was pared by 7 bases and J by 6 bases, with 16 bases between. Per germline, CDR1 SGDLS and CDR2 YYNGEE. There are 13 residues in the CDR3. Every donor had one or more pre-ART and two or more post-ART PBMC samples. Sequencing used immunoSEQ v3.0 at survey level. TCRdb keeps only in-frame clones here, not all; method: immunoSEQ multiplex PCR. This sample has about 16,000 clones; around 96% occur once, and the top ten carry over 1.1%. In regard to this clone: Its cognate antigen is unknown.

The sample here was unsorted PBMCs, taken 10 to 13 years after starting antiretroviral therapy. The chain carries TRBV9 and TRBJ1-2, with unresolved D. This TCR was recovered from a man under 40 with HIV. CDR3 in DNA: TGTGCCAGCGCAAATCTAATTTCTCATGGCTACACCTTC. It codes for CASANLISHGYTF. Drawing the rest from reference TRBV9 and TRBJ1-2, the complete variable domain is DSGVTQTPKHLITATGQRVTLRCSPRSGDLSVYWYQQSLDQGLQFLIQYYNGEERAKGNILERFSAQQFPDLHSELNLSSLELGDSALYFCASANLISHGYTFGSGTRLTVV.